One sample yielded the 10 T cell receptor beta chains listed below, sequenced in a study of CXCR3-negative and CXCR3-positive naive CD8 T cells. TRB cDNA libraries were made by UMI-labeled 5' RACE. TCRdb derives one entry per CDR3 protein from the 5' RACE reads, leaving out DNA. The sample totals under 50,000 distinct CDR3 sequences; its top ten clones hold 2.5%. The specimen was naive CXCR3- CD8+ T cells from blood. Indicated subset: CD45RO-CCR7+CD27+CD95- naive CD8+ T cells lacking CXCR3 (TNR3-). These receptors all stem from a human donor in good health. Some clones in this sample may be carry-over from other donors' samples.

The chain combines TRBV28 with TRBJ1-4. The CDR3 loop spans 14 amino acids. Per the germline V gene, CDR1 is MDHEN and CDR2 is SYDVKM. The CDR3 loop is CASSLYQDWEKLFF.

CDR3 protein: CASSLTGESINTGELFF. The chain uses TRBV2 and TRBJ2-2; TCRdb outputs TRBD1, but without DNA this stays unchecked. CDR3 length: 17 residues. Germline V gene sequence: CDR1 SNHLY, CDR2 FYNNEI.

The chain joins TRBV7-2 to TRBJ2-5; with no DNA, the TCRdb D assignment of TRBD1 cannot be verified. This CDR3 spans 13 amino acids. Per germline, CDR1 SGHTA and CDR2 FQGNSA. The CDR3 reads CASSLGGVETQYF.

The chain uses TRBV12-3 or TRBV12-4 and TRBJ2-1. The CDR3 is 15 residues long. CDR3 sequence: CASRPDQIEYNEQFF.

The CDR3 protein is CASSPPGTPDYEQYF. The genes are TRBV7-9 and TRBJ2-7; TCRdb reports TRBD1, a call that lacks DNA to check it against. This CDR3 has 15 residues. In germline, CDR1 is SEHNR, CDR2 FQNEAQ (reference sequence).

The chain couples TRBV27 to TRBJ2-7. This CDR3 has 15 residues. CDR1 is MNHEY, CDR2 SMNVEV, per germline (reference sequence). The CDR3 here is CASSFFDDQVSEQYF.

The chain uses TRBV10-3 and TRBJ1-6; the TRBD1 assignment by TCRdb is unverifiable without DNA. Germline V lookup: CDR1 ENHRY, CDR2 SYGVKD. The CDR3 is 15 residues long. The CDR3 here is CAISDGDDRYSPLHF.

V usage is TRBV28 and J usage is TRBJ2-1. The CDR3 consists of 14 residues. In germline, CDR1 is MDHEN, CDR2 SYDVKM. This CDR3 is CASSLVSSYNEQFF.

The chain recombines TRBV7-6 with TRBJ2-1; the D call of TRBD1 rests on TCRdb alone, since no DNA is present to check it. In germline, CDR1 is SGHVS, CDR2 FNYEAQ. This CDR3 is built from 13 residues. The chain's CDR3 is CASTEGRRDEQFF.

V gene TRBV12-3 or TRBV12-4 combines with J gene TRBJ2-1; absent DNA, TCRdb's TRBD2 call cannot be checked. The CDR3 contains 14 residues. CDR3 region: CASSPSLRGNEQFF.